Sequencing of this T cell receptor (beta chain) was carried out in a study of blood T cell repertoires in COVID-19. In the study overall: Researchers got acute and convalescent COVID-19 samples from the United States, Italy and Spain. The cDNA or gDNA used as material had been derived from T cells, B-cell-depleted T cells, or PBMCs.

This CDR3 has 14 amino acids. CDR1 is LNHNV and CDR2 is YYDKDF in the germline V gene (reference sequence). V dropped 6 bases and J dropped 8 bases, with 14 bases sitting between them. This clone was counted only a few times. In the source study's methods: Estimation of nucleated cell counts relied on the amplification of reference gene primers. Sequencing used immunoSEQ multiplex PCR; TCRdb keeps in-frame clones, though not all of them. V and J calls and clone size are those listed in that table; D and trimming were worked out from the DNA. The sample contains 75,000 to 95,000 clones, about 70% of which appear only once.

V usage is TRBV15 and J usage is TRBJ1-6; D might be TRBD1 (5 bases). The source is an older woman in a cohort sampled during active or convalescent COVID-19. The sample consisted of peripheral blood. The CDR3 DNA sequence: TGTGCCACCAGGGGGGACTTCGGACATTCACCCCTCCACTTT. Encoded protein: CATRGDFGHSPLHF.